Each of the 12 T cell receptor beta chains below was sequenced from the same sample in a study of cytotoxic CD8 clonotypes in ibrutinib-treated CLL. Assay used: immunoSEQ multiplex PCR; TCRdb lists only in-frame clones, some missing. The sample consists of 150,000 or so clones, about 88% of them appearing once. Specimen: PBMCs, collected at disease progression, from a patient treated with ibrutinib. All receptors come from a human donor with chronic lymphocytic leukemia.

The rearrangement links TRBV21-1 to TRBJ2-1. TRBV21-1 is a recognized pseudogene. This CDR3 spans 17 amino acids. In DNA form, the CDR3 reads TGTGCCAGCAGCAATTGGGCCCTCCACTCCTCCGACTATGAGCAGTTCTTC. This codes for CASSNWALHSSDYEQFF.

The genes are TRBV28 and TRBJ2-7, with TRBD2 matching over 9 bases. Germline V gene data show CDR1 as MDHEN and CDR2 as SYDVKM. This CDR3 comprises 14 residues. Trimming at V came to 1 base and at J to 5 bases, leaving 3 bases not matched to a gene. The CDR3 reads CASSLFAGGNEQYF. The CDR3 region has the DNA TGTGCCAGCAGTTTATTTGCGGGAGGGAACGAGCAGTACTTC.

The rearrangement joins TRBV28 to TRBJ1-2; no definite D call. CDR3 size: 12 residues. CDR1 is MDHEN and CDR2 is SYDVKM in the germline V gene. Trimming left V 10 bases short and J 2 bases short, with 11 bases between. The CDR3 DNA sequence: TGTGCCACCTCATATCAAAACTATGGCTACACCTTC. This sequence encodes CATSYQNYGYTF.

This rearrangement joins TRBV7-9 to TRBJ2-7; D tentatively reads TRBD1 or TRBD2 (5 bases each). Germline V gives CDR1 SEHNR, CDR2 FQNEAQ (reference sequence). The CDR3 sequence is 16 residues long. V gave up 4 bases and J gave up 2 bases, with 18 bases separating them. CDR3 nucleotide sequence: TGTGCCAGCAGCTCGGGACGATCACGGCAAACCTACGAGCAGTACTTC. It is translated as CASSSGRSRQTYEQYF. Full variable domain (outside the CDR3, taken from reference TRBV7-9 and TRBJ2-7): DTGVSQNPRHKITKRGQNVTFRCDPISEHNRLYWYRQTLGQGPEFLTYFQNEAQLEKSRLLSDRFSAERPKGSFSTLEIQRTEQGDSAMYLCASSSGRSRQTYEQYFGPGTRLTVT.

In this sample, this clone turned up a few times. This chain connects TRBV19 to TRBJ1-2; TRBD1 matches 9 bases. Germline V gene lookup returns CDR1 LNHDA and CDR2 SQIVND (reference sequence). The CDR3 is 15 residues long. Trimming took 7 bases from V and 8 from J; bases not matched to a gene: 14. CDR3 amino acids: CASTNRGRGIEGYTF. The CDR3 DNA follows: TGTGCCAGTACCAACAGGGGGCGCGGGATAGAAGGCTACACCTTC. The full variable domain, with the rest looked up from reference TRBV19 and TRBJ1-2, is DGGITQSPKYLFRKEGQNVTLSCEQNLNHDAMYWYRQDPGQGLRLIYYSQIVNDFQKGDIAEGYSVSREKKESFPLTVTSAQKNPTAFYLCASTNRGRGIEGYTFGSGTRLTVV.

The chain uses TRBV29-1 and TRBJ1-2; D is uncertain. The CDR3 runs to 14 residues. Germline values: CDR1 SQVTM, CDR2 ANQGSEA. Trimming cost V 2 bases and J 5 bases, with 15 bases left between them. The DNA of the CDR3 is TGCAGCGTTGAAAAGGGAGAGGACGTTTATGGCTACACCTTC. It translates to CSVEKGEDVYGYTF.

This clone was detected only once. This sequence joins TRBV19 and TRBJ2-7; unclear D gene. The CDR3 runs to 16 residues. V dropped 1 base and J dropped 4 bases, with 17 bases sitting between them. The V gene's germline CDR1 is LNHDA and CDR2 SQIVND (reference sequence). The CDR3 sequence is CASSIGPASSSYEQYF. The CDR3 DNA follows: TGTGCCAGTAGTATAGGCCCGGCCTCTTCCTCATACGAGCAGTACTTC.

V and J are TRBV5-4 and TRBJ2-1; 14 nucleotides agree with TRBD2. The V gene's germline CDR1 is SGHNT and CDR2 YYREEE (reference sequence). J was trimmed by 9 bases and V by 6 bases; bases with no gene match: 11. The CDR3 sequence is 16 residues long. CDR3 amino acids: CASNREGLAGVPEQFF. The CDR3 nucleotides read TGTGCCAGCAACCGAGAGGGACTAGCGGGAGTCCCTGAGCAGTTCTTC. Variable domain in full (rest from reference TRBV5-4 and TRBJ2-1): ETGVTQSPTHLIKTRGQQVTLRCSSQSGHNTVSWYQQALGQGPQFIFQYYREEENGRGNFPPRFSGLQFPNYSSELNVNALELDDSALYLCASNREGLAGVPEQFFGPGTRLTVL.

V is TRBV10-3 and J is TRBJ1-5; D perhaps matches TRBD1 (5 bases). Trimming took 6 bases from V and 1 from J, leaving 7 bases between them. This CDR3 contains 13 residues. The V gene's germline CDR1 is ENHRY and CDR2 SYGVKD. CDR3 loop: CAIRGESNQPQHF. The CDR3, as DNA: TGTGCCATCAGGGGGGAAAGCAATCAGCCCCAGCATTTT.

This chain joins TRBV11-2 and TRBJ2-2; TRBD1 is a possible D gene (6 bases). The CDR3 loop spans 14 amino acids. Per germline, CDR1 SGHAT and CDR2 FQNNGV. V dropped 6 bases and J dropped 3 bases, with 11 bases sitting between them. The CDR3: CASRGRGYTGELFF. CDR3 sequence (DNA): TGTGCCAGCAGGGGTAGGGGGTACACCGGGGAGCTGTTTTTT.

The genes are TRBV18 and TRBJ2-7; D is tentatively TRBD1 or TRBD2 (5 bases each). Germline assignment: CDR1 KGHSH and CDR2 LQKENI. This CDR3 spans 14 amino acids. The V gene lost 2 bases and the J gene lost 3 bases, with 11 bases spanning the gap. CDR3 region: CASSPRGAGYEQYF. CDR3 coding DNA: TGTGCCAGCTCACCAAGAGGGGCCGGCTACGAGCAGTACTTC.

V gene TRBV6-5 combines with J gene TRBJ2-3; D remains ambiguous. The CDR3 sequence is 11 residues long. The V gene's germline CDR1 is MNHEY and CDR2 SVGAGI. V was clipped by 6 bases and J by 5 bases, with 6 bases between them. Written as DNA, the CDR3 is TGTGCCAGCAGAAAAAAAGATACGCAGTATTTT. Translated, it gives CASRKKDTQYF.